Listed here are 21 T cell receptor beta chains from one sample, sequenced in a study of vaccination and CD4 T cells after COVID-19 (dated by TCRdb to 2021 to 2024). Libraries were prepared through PCR. Data came from an Illumina iSeq 100. TCRdb redid the processing of the public reads, applying fastp at Q25 and MiXCR, and retained in-frame beta chains. Rows with one shared CDR3 protein collapse into an entry with the most common genes and DNA. This sample comprises about 20,000 distinct CDR3 sequences, under 60% of them detected only once. The ten most abundant clones make up 1.1% of the sample. Sequencing was performed on CD4+ T cells from blood, taken before SARS-CoV-2 vaccination. These receptors were taken from a human donor who had recovered from COVID-19.

The genes are TRBV6-2 or TRBV6-3 and TRBJ1-1; 7 bases are a match to TRBD1. The CDR3 sequence is 15 residues long. Losses at the gene ends were 8 bases for V and 3 bases for J; bases not matched to a gene: 12. The germline V gene has CDR1 MNHEY and CDR2 SVGEGT. CDR3 sequence reads: CASGRQGAEHTEAFF. The CDR3 DNA reads as TGTGCCAGCGGACGACAGGGCGCAGAGCACACTGAAGCTTTCTTT.

V and J are TRBV20-1 and TRBJ2-2; possibly TRBD2 for D (6 bases). Germline loops: CDR1 DFQATT, CDR2 SNEGSKA (reference sequence). V was clipped by 3 bases and J by 7 bases, with 15 bases between them. This CDR3 is 14 amino acids long. The CDR3 sequence: CSARRGPTHGELFF. CDR3 nucleotide sequence: TGCAGTGCTAGGCGGGGACCAACCCACGGGGAGCTGTTTTTT.

The table lists this clonotype with a count of one. A read error may account for a junction end that differs from germline. The V call is TRBV2, the J call TRBJ1-5; D is undetermined. Germline CDR1 and CDR2: SNHLY and FYNNEI. CDR3 length equals 13 residues. The DNA for the CDR3 is TGTGCCAGCAGCGAAGACGGAAATCAGCCCCAGCATTTT. Its protein product is CASSEDGNQPQHF.

The rearrangement uses TRBV18 and TRBJ2-1; 9 bases agree with TRBD2. CDR1 and CDR2 (germline): KGHSH, LQKENI. The CDR3 contains 14 residues. V trimming: 4 bases; J trimming: 6 bases; junction bases outside the gene matches: 4. The DNA of the CDR3 is TGTGCCAGCTCACGGGGGACTAGCAGCAATGAGCAGTTCTTC. This gives the protein CASSRGTSSNEQFF.

The rearrangement uses TRBV2 and TRBJ1-2, with D unresolved. This CDR3 has 12 amino acids. V dropped 7 bases and J dropped 6 bases, with 12 bases sitting between them. The germline gives CDR1 SNHLY, CDR2 FYNNEI. The CDR3 DNA sequence: TGTGCCAGCATGAGGGCAGGACATGGCTACACCTTC. Protein product: CASMRAGHGYTF.

The chain employs TRBV7-6 and TRBJ1-1; 7 bases map to TRBD1. The CDR3 is 15 residues long. Germline CDR1 is SGHVS and CDR2 is FNYEAQ. V lost 3 bases and J lost 0; bases outside the gene matches: 4. The CDR3 is CASSFDRAMNTEAFF. As DNA, the CDR3 is TGTGCCAGCAGCTTCGACAGGGCCATGAACACTGAAGCTTTCTTT.

This chain links TRBV28 with TRBJ1-1; 10 nucleotides match TRBD1. The CDR3 is made up of 16 amino acids. J was trimmed by 3 bases and V by 5 bases; bases with no gene match: 9. Per the germline V gene, CDR1 is MDHEN and CDR2 is SYDVKM. DNA for the CDR3: TGTGCCAGCAGTACCCCGGGACAGGGGTTGTACACTGAAGCTTTCTTT. This codes for CASSTPGQGLYTEAFF.

This clonotype was counted once. This chain links TRBV7-2 with TRBJ2-7; the match to TRBD2 covers 7 bases. Per germline, CDR1 SGHTA and CDR2 FQGNSA. The ends lost 1 base at V and 4 bases at J; junction bases unmatched: 4. The CDR3 contains 14 residues. The DNA of the CDR3 is TGTGCCAGCAGCTTAGGCGGGAGTCTGTACGAGCAGTACTTC. Translated, it gives CASSLGGSLYEQYF.

The chain joins TRBV4-1 to TRBJ1-1; D ambiguous. The germline V gene encodes CDR1 MGHRA and CDR2 YSYEKL. Trimming removed 3 bases from V and 10 bases from J, with 18 bases in between. The CDR3 is 14 residues long. CDR3 sequence reads: CASSQYVVRGTAFF. Written as DNA, the CDR3 is TGCGCCAGCAGCCAGTACGTCGTACGGGGAACAGCTTTCTTT.

V and J are TRBV19 and TRBJ2-7; no definite D call. Germline V CDR1 and CDR2: LNHDA, SQIVND (reference sequence). V dropped 0 bases and J dropped 3 bases, with 21 bases sitting between them. This CDR3 has 18 amino acids. Here the CDR3 reads CASSIDSQNYSHNYEQYF. DNA of the CDR3: TGTGCCAGTAGTATAGATTCCCAGAATTACAGCCATAACTACGAGCAGTACTTC.

The gene calls are TRBV6-1 and TRBJ1-4, with 9 positions matching TRBD1. V trimming: 6 bases; J trimming: 8 bases; junction bases outside the gene matches: 7. The CDR3 consists of 14 residues. Germline CDR1 reads MNHNS; CDR2 reads SASEGT. Written as DNA, the CDR3 is TGTGCCAGCAGGGACTACAGGGGGCACGAAAAACTGTTTTTT. Protein product: CASRDYRGHEKLFF.

The chain joins TRBV20-1 to TRBJ2-7; 8 bases fit TRBD2. Unmatched junction bases numbered 12, after V lost 5 bases and J lost 0 bases. The CDR3 sequence is 16 residues long. The germline V gene has CDR1 DFQATT and CDR2 SNEGSKA (reference sequence). For the CDR3, the DNA is TGCAGTGCTTACCCCTCCGGGGGGGTCTCCTCCTACGAGCAGTACTTC. Residues: CSAYPSGGVSSYEQYF.

V and J are TRBV6-1 and TRBJ1-4; D unclear. The CDR3 is made up of 18 amino acids. The germline V gene encodes CDR1 MNHNS and CDR2 SASEGT. V was pared by 4 bases and J by 2 bases, with 20 bases between. CDR3 sequence reads: CASSGEVSWVTTNEKLFF. CDR3 coding DNA: TGTGCCAGCAGTGGGGAAGTGAGTTGGGTAACGACTAATGAAAAACTGTTTTTT.

The chain joins TRBV20-1 to TRBJ2-3; TRBD2 aligns across 7 bases. The V segment lost 4 bases and the J segment 2 bases; nucleotides outside the gene matches: 18. Per germline, CDR1 DFQATT and CDR2 SNEGSKA (reference sequence). The CDR3 runs 18 residues. CDR3 sequence: CSAITGPVGGGYTDTQYF. Here the CDR3 DNA reads TGCAGTGCTATTACGGGCCCCGTGGGGGGAGGGTACACAGATACGCAGTATTTT.

J is TRBJ1-1 and V is TRBV19; the match to TRBD1 covers 8 bases. This CDR3 is built from 18 residues. CDR1 is LNHDA and CDR2 is SQIVND in the germline V gene (reference sequence). V lost 1 base and J lost 0; bases outside the gene matches: 10. CDR3 region: CASSIVGQGAGMNTEAFF. The CDR3 nucleotides are TGTGCCAGTAGTATAGTAGGACAGGGAGCCGGAATGAACACTGAAGCTTTCTTT. The whole variable domain, filled in from reference TRBV19 and TRBJ1-1, reads DGGITQSPKYLFRKEGQNVTLSCEQNLNHDAMYWYRQDPGQGLRLIYYSQIVNDFQKGDIAEGYSVSREKKESFPLTVTSAQKNPTAFYLCASSIVGQGAGMNTEAFFGQGTRLTVV.

This rearrangement joins TRBV21-1 to TRBJ2-1; the listed D gene, TRBD2, was not tested against the DNA. TRBV21-1 is noted as a pseudogene. This CDR3 region has 12 residues. CDR3 protein: CAITSGRNEQFF. The CDR3 DNA follows: TGTGCCATCACTAGCGGGAGGAATGAGCAGTTCTTC.

The chain links TRBV27 to TRBJ2-7; D is ambiguous. Per the germline V gene, CDR1 is MNHEY and CDR2 is SMNVEV (reference sequence). This CDR3 comprises 12 residues. Between the trimmed V and J ends, which lost 10 bases and 3 bases, there was a span of 13 bases. The CDR3 loop reads CATSEYFYEQYF. The CDR3 DNA reads TGTGCCACCTCGGAGTATTTCTACGAGCAGTACTTC.

This clonotype has just a few counts. The rearrangement uses TRBV6-5 and TRBJ1-2, with TRBD1 as a possible D gene (5 bases). The CDR3 spans 16 residues. Germline V CDR1 and CDR2: MNHEY, SVGAGI. Trimming took off 2 bases at V and 0 bases at J, with 13 bases between the two ends. The CDR3 here is CASSYPMGQANYGYTF. The DNA of the CDR3 is TGTGCCAGCAGTTACCCGATGGGGCAAGCTAACTATGGCTACACCTTC.

V usage is TRBV11-2 and J usage is TRBJ2-3, with 12 bases aligning to TRBD2. V lost 4 bases, J lost 2 bases, and 4 bases stayed unmatched. CDR3 size: 16 residues. CDR1 and CDR2 (germline): SGHAT, FQNNGV. The DNA for the CDR3 is TGTGCCAGCAGCTCATGGACTAGCGGGACCACAGATACGCAGTATTTT. It yields the protein CASSSWTSGTTDTQYF.

The chain uses TRBV5-1 and TRBJ2-7, with D hard to call. Per the germline V gene, CDR1 is SGHRS and CDR2 is YFSETQ. The V and J ends lost 4 bases and 1 base respectively, with 12 bases between them. This CDR3 is built from 14 residues. The CDR3 here is CASSPLLGSYEQYF. The CDR3 bases are TGCGCCAGCAGCCCGTTGCTGGGTTCCTACGAGCAGTACTTC.

This clonotype appeared a few times. The J gene is TRBJ1-5, the V gene TRBV20-1; 7 bases fit TRBD1. V gave up 6 bases and J gave up 3 bases; unmatched junction bases: 14. The CDR3 runs 16 residues. Germline CDR1 reads DFQATT; CDR2 reads SNEGSKA (reference sequence). The CDR3 DNA reads as TGCAGTGCAAAGAATAGACAGGGCAACTACAATCAGCCCCAGCATTTT. It is translated as CSAKNRQGNYNQPQHF.